The source of this T cell receptor beta chain is a study of persistence of HIV-infected CD4 T cells. About the research overall: Donors had been on suppressive ART for a median of around 8 years.

In its sample, this clone ranks as medium-sized (0.01 to 0.1%). The antigen is unknown. Stimulation used approximately 9.1 ug/mL lysate from CMV-infected fibroblasts. CD40L-negative CD69-negative CD45RO-high memory CD4+ T cells were sorted as populations depleted of antigen-responding cells. Anti-CD28/CD49d costimulation, CD40-blocking antibody and enfuvirtide were given to CD8-depleted PBMCs for under 20 hours. The study's findings and limits: Compared with CD3/CD28-stimulated cells, CMV- and Gag-responding cells showed lower TCRbeta richness.

The CDR3 is made up of 14 amino acids. Germline assignment: CDR1 ENHRY and CDR2 SYGVKD. Trimming removed 10 bases from V and 7 bases from J; junction bases left unmatched: 11. Sequencing used immunoSEQ version 4 in survey mode. Libraries were prepared by immunoSEQ multiplex PCR; TCRdb keeps only in-frame clonotypes and omits some of them. The data show roughly 34,000 clones, 82% seen once. The TCR sequence derives from an adult woman with HIV who was CMV-seropositive. The chain couples TRBV10-3 to TRBJ1-5; 9 bases are a match to TRBD1. Sequencing used CD4+ T cells sorted from PBMCs after roughly 20-hour stimulation, obtained from a patient who received antiretroviral therapy. This CDR3 reads CASSGQGMGQPQHF. The CDR3 nucleotides are TGTGCCAGCTCGGGACAGGGTATGGGACAGCCCCAGCATTTT.